Listed below are T cell receptor beta chains from one sample, sequenced in a study of blood T cell repertoires in COVID-19. Clones were read by immunoSEQ multiplex PCR, and TCRdb kept only the in-frame ones, dropping some. The sample shows about 300,000 clones, around 82% of them seen only once. The sample taken for sequencing was peripheral blood. The receptors were gathered from a woman aged 45-60 years with acute or convalescent COVID-19. CDR3s include the opening cysteine and the closing phenylalanine or tryptophan. Each record gives: clone size, J gene, V gene, D gene, CDR3 protein, CDR3 DNA. A D gene is named only where the DNA matches it firmly. Size tells how often a clone was seen (once, few, many) or the class of an expanded clone, and some rows leave it out.

NA,TRBJ2-1,TRBV7-9,NA,CASMGGGNEQFF,TGTGCCAGCATGGGAGGGGGGAATGAGCAGTTCTTC
NA,TRBJ2-3,TRBV5-1,TRBD1,CASSQQGGVTDTQYF,TGCGCCAGCAGCCAACAGGGGGGAGTAACAGATACGCAGTATTTT
NA,TRBJ1-5,TRBV6-5,NA,CASRFLGVQPQHF,TGTGCCAGCAGATTTTTAGGGGTTCAGCCCCAGCATTTT
NA,TRBJ1-2,TRBV6-6,TRBD1,CASSHSGTGADGYTF,TGTGCCAGCAGTCACTCCGGGACAGGGGCGGATGGCTACACCTTC
NA,TRBJ1-1,TRBV2,NA,CATNLAADTEAFF,TGTGCCACTAACTTGGCAGCGGACACTGAAGCTTTCTTT
NA,TRBJ2-7,TRBV18,TRBD1,CASSPAGQAASYEQYF,TGTGCCAGCTCACCCGCGGGACAGGCCGCCTCCTACGAGCAGTACTTC
NA,TRBJ2-2,TRBV12-5,NA,CASGLGKGMNTGELFF,TGTGCTAGTGGTTTAGGAAAGGGGATGAACACCGGGGAGCTGTTTTTT
NA,TRBJ2-1,TRBV15,TRBD1,CATSRLPRQGNGEQFF,TGTGCCACCAGCCGCCTTCCGAGACAGGGAAACGGTGAGCAGTTCTTC
NA,TRBJ1-1,TRBV7-9,TRBD1,CASSFQGAWDTEAFF,TGTGCCAGCAGCTTTCAGGGGGCTTGGGACACTGAAGCTTTCTTT
NA,TRBJ1-4,TRBV7-9,NA,CASSPVQGFNEKLFF,TGTGCCAGCAGCCCCGTTCAGGGCTTTAATGAAAAACTGTTTTTT
NA,TRBJ2-7,TRBV12-3/TRBV12-4,NA,CASSFSGSYEQYF,TGTGCCAGCAGTTTCTCAGGGTCCTACGAGCAGTACTTC
NA,TRBJ2-5,TRBV4-1,TRBD2,CASSQVGGRKFGETQYF,TGCGCCAGCAGCCAAGTAGGCGGGAGAAAATTTGGGGAGACCCAGTACTTC
NA,TRBJ2-3,TRBV7-9,TRBD1,CASSLRKSGGPDTQYF,TGTGCCAGCAGCTTAAGGAAGTCAGGGGGCCCAGATACGCAGTATTTT
NA,TRBJ1-2,TRBV6-5,TRBD1,CASTRTGDGYTF,TGTGCCAGCACCAGAACAGGGGATGGCTACACCTTC
few,TRBJ1-1,TRBV29-1,TRBD1,CSVGQGVTEAFF,TGCAGCGTGGGGCAGGGGGTCACTGAAGCTTTCTTT
few,TRBJ2-3,TRBV5-6,TRBD2,CASSPPGRGFDTQYF,TGTGCCAGCAGCCCCCCCGGGCGGGGGTTTGATACGCAGTATTTT
NA,TRBJ2-3,TRBV10-3,TRBD2,CAIKGGAGEDTQYF,TGTGCCATCAAGGGCGGGGCGGGGGAAGATACGCAGTATTTT
NA,TRBJ2-3,TRBV5-6,TRBD1,CASSLPGQGATDTQYF,TGTGCCAGCAGCTTGCCGGGACAGGGGGCCACAGATACGCAGTATTTT
once,TRBJ2-2,TRBV7-9,NA,CASSFPGVLTGELFF,TGTGCCAGCAGCTTCCCCGGGGTTCTTACCGGGGAGCTGTTTTTT
NA,TRBJ2-2,TRBV24-1,NA,CATSDAVGNTGELFF,TGTGCCACCAGTGACGCGGTTGGGAACACCGGGGAGCTGTTTTTT
NA,TRBJ1-1,TRBV27,TRBD1,CATGQGMTEAFF,TGTGCCACCGGACAGGGAATGACTGAAGCTTTCTTT
NA,TRBJ1-4,TRBV7-9,TRBD1,CASSLAGDRSGVF,TGTGCCAGCAGCTTAGCCGGGGACAGATCTGGGGTCTTT
NA,TRBJ2-2,TRBV7-8,TRBD2,CASSFRLAGETTGELFF,TGTGCCAGCAGTTTCCGGCTAGCGGGAGAGACCACCGGGGAGCTGTTTTTT
NA,TRBJ2-1,TRBV2,TRBD2,CASLTSGGHHEQFF,TGTGCCAGCTTGACTAGCGGGGGGCACCATGAGCAGTTCTTC
NA,TRBJ2-3,TRBV7-6,NA,CASIPGTNFASTDTQYF,TGTGCCAGCATTCCGGGAACCAACTTCGCTAGCACAGATACGCAGTATTTT
NA,TRBJ1-1,TRBV12-3/TRBV12-4,TRBD1,CASTDRAGEAFF,TGTGCCAGCACCGACAGGGCGGGTGAAGCTTTCTTT
NA,TRBJ2-3,TRBV27,TRBD2,CASSRNPASGRIGDTQYF,TGTGCCAGCAGTAGAAATCCTGCTAGCGGGAGGATAGGGGATACGCAGTATTTT
NA,TRBJ2-6,TRBV7-9,TRBD1,CASTSVGTAGANVLTF,TGTGCCAGCACCTCGGTTGGGACAGCTGGGGCCAACGTCCTGACTTTC
NA,TRBJ1-2,TRBV6-2/TRBV6-3,TRBD1,CASTYSGTGSGYTF,TGTGCCAGCACTTATTCCGGGACAGGCAGTGGCTACACCTTC
NA,TRBJ2-5,TRBV3-1/TRBV3-2,NA,CASSQSLDQETQYF,TGTGCCAGCAGCCAATCATTAGACCAAGAGACCCAGTACTTC
NA,TRBJ2-3,TRBV24-1,NA,CATSESSTDTQYF,TGTGCCACCAGTGAGTCTAGCACAGATACGCAGTATTTT
NA,TRBJ2-3,TRBV5-1,NA,CASSLDTSGPYTQYF,TGCGCCAGCAGCTTGGATACTTCGGGTCCCTATACGCAGTATTTT
NA,TRBJ2-5,TRBV2,NA,CARSGEAQETQYF,TGTGCCAGATCCGGGGAGGCCCAAGAGACCCAGTACTTC
NA,TRBJ2-1,TRBV2,TRBD2,CASSFPASGGAEGEQFF,TGTGCCAGCAGCTTCCCGGCCAGCGGGGGGGCCGAAGGTGAGCAGTTCTTC
NA,TRBJ2-5,TRBV4-1,TRBD1,CASSQGQGERRETQYF,TGCGCCAGCAGCCAGGGACAGGGGGAAAGGCGAGAGACCCAGTACTTC
NA,TRBJ2-1,TRBV6-2/TRBV6-3,NA,CASSYPGTYNEQFF,TGTGCCAGCAGTTACCCCGGGACCTACAATGAGCAGTTCTTC
NA,TRBJ2-7,TRBV9,NA,CASSVGRDPSYEQYF,TGTGCCAGCAGCGTAGGGCGGGACCCCTCCTACGAGCAGTACTTC
NA,TRBJ1-2,TRBV29-1,TRBD1,CSVEDPLWTGFNYGYTF,TGCAGCGTTGAAGATCCCTTATGGACAGGATTTAACTATGGCTACACCTTC
NA,TRBJ2-2,TRBV6-5,TRBD1,CASGGTGDTGELFF,TGTGCCAGCGGGGGGACAGGGGACACCGGGGAGCTGTTTTTT
NA,TRBJ1-1,TRBV11-2,TRBD1,CASSLQGENTEAFF,TGTGCCAGCAGCTTACAGGGGGAGAACACTGAAGCTTTCTTT
NA,TRBJ2-1,TRBV5-4,TRBD2,CASSLGLAGADEQFF,TGTGCCAGCAGCTTGGGACTAGCCGGAGCGGATGAGCAGTTCTTC
NA,TRBJ1-1,TRBV6-5,NA,CASSYQEDTEAFF,TGTGCCAGCAGTTACCAGGAGGACACTGAAGCTTTCTTT
NA,TRBJ2-2,TRBV10-3,TRBD2,CAIARGLAGGTGELFF,TGTGCCATCGCCCGAGGACTAGCGGGGGGCACCGGGGAGCTGTTTTTT
NA,TRBJ2-5,TRBV12-3/TRBV12-4,NA,CASSRQVDGTQYF,TGTGCCAGCAGTCGACAGGTTGACGGGACCCAGTACTTC
once,TRBJ1-4,TRBV20-1,NA,CSAAGREKLFF,TGCAGTGCTGCAGGGCGCGAAAAACTGTTTTTT
once,TRBJ2-5,TRBV7-2,NA,CASTPSWQETQYF,TGTGCCAGCACCCCGAGCTGGCAAGAGACCCAGTACTTC
NA,TRBJ1-2,TRBV20-1,NA,CSASASYGYTF,TGCAGTGCTAGCGCGAGCTATGGCTACACCTTC
NA,TRBJ2-1,TRBV7-2,TRBD2,CASSTGLAYNEQFF,TGTGCCAGCAGCACGGGACTAGCGTATAATGAGCAGTTCTTC
NA,TRBJ2-1,TRBV10-1,TRBD2,CASSPSGGAANEQFF,TGCGCCAGCAGTCCTAGCGGGGGGGCGGCCAATGAGCAGTTCTTC
NA,TRBJ2-1,TRBV29-1,NA,CSVEGPTNEQFF,TGCAGCGTTGAAGGGCCAACGAATGAGCAGTTCTTC
NA,TRBJ2-2,TRBV5-4,TRBD1,CASSLDQGDTGELFF,TGTGCCAGCAGCTTGGACCAGGGGGACACCGGGGAGCTGTTTTTT
NA,TRBJ1-5,TRBV10-1,NA,CASSQGNQPQHF,TGCGCCAGCAGCCAGGGGAATCAGCCCCAGCATTTT
NA,TRBJ2-1,TRBV27,TRBD1,CASSPGGPGTGGSYNEQFF,TGTGCCAGCAGTCCAGGGGGTCCCGGGACAGGGGGTTCCTACAATGAGCAGTTCTTC
few,TRBJ2-5,TRBV5-1,TRBD1,CASKRGLGPQYF,TGCGCCAGCAAGAGGGGGCTAGGGCCCCAGTACTTC
NA,TRBJ2-2,TRBV25-1,NA,CASSFTGSNTGELFF,TGTGCCAGCAGTTTCACAGGGTCAAACACCGGGGAGCTGTTTTTT